The 5 T cell receptor beta chains listed next were all sequenced from one sample in a study of response to subunit inactivated influenza vaccine. TCRdb re-called the RT-PCR reads with MiXCR, one entry per CDR3 protein. The sample has around 480,000 distinct CDR3 sequences; about 10% are singletons. This sample comprised PBMCs from blood, obtained roughly 45 days after vaccination. The receptors come from a man aged 45 to 65 who received an inactivated influenza vaccine.

This clonotype was recorded a few times. This chain's CDR3 is CASSYSDRGTSGYNEQFF. The CDR3 nucleotides are TGTGCCAGCAGTTACTCTGACAGGGGTACTAGCGGGTACAATGAGCAGTTCTTC. J is TRBJ2-1 and V is TRBV6-5; D is possibly TRBD2 (9 bases). V was trimmed by 0 bases and J by 4 bases, leaving 19 bases between them. The CDR3 runs to 18 residues. Germline CDR1 MNHEY, CDR2 SVGAGI.

This chain connects TRBV5-1 to TRBJ2-5; possibly TRBD2 for D (5 bases). Germline CDR1 and CDR2: SGHRS and YFSETQ. Trimming left V 0 bases short and J 5 bases short, with 14 bases between. CDR3 length: 15 residues. CDR3 amino acids: CASSLGGSSAETQYF. The CDR3 DNA sequence: TGCGCCAGCAGCTTGGGAGGGAGTTCTGCGGAGACCCAGTACTTC.

This clonotype was counted a few times. The chain is built from TRBV7-9 and TRBJ2-1, with D possibly TRBD2 on 5 matching bases. The CDR3 covers 16 residues. Germline CDR1 and CDR2: SEHNR and FQNEAQ (reference sequence). The V gene lost 2 bases and the J gene lost 4 bases, with 15 bases spanning the gap. Written as DNA, the CDR3 is TGTGCCAGCAGCTTAATTGGGAGTGTAGTGTACAATGAGCAGTTCTTC. Residues: CASSLIGSVVYNEQFF.

This clonotype has a handful of counts. This chain links TRBV5-1 with TRBJ2-3; 12 positions agree with TRBD2. The CDR3 length is 15 residues. J gave up 4 bases and V 4 bases, and 4 bases lay outside the gene matches. From germline, CDR1 is SGHRS and CDR2 YFSETQ. The CDR3 region is CASSKTSGGPDTQYF. Here the CDR3 DNA reads TGCGCCAGCAGCAAGACTAGCGGGGGACCAGATACGCAGTATTTT.

V usage is TRBV5-5 and J usage is TRBJ2-7; D gene uncertain. Germline V gene data show CDR1 as SGHKS and CDR2 as YYEKEE (reference sequence). Trimming cost V 0 bases and J 3 bases, with 10 bases left between them. The length of the CDR3 is 14 residues. The CDR3 DNA follows: TGTGCCAGCAGCTTGGATCCCTTTAACTACGAGCAGTACTTC. Its translation is CASSLDPFNYEQYF.